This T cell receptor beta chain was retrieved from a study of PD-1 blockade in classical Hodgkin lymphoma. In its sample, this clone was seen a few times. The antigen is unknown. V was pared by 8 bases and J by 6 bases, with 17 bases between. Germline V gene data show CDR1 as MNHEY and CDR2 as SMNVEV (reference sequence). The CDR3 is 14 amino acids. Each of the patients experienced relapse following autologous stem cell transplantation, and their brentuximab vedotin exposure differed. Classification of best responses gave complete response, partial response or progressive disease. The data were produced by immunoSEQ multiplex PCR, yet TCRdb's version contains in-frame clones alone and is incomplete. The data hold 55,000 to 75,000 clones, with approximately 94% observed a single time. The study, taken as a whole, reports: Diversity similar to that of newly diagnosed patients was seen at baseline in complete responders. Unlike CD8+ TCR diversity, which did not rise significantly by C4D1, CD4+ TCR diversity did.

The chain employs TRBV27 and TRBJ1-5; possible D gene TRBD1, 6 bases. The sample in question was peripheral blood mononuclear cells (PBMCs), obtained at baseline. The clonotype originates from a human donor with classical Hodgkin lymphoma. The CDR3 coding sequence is TGTGCCAGCTCGAAACAGGGTTATGGTCAGCCCCAGCATTTT. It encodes CASSKQGYGQPQHF.